The rows below give T cell receptor beta chains drawn from one sample of a study of shared clonotypes between healthy human individuals. Profiling relied on immunoSEQ multiplex PCR, and the TCRdb table lists in-frame clones only, not all of them. The top ten hold approximately 0.13% of the sample, which has a few million clones, approximately 94% seen once. The specimen was naive CD4+ T cells sorted from blood. These receptor sequences come from a man in his late teens or twenties in good health. CDR3s include the opening cysteine and the closing phenylalanine or tryptophan. The D gene is left open where the match is weak. The size field is filled for only some rows; it gives once, few, many or a size class.

D gene | clone size | J gene | V gene | CDR3 protein | CDR3 DNA
- | - | TRBJ2-5 | TRBV6-5 | CASSPRGPQETQYF | TGTGCCAGCAGTCCCCGGGGGCCCCAGGAGACCCAGTACTTC
TRBD1 | - | TRBJ1-5 | TRBV6-5 | CASSYSAGGQPQHF | TGTGCCAGCAGTTACTCGGCAGGGGGGCAGCCCCAGCATTTT
TRBD1 | - | TRBJ1-2 | TRBV7-9 | CASSSKTGHGYTF | TGTGCCAGCAGCTCAAAGACAGGGCATGGCTACACCTTC
TRBD1 | - | TRBJ2-7 | TRBV7-2 | CASSSTRTGSSEQYF | TGTGCCAGCAGCTCGACGCGGACAGGGTCCAGCGAGCAGTACTTC
- | - | TRBJ1-3 | TRBV30 | CAWSVGGPGGNTIYF | TGTGCCTGGAGTGTTGGTGGCCCAGGAGGAAACACCATATATTTT
TRBD2 | - | TRBJ2-3 | TRBV18 | CASSQGLAGDTQYF | TGTGCCAGCTCTCAAGGACTAGCGGGAGATACGCAGTATTTT
- | - | TRBJ2-7 | TRBV5-1 | CASSYNIGDEQYF | TGCGCCAGCAGCTACAACATCGGGGACGAGCAGTACTTC
TRBD1 | - | TRBJ2-7 | TRBV5-6 | CASSSLPGQGAREQYF | TGTGCCAGCAGCTCGCTACCGGGACAGGGGGCTCGGGAGCAGTACTTC
TRBD2 | - | TRBJ2-5 | TRBV5-1 | CASSLNPSGGEETQYF | TGCGCCAGCAGCCTAAACCCTAGCGGGGGGGAAGAGACCCAGTACTTC
- | - | TRBJ2-5 | TRBV19 | CASRQGGQETQYF | TGTGCCAGTCGACAAGGGGGGCAAGAGACCCAGTACTTC
- | - | TRBJ2-2 | TRBV5-4 | CASSLDLGRGFGTGELFF | TGTGCCAGCAGCTTGGATTTAGGGCGGGGCTTTGGCACCGGGGAGCTGTTTTTT
- | - | TRBJ1-4 | TRBV5-1 | CASSLVDRTERKLFF | TGCGCCAGCAGCTTGGTCGACAGGACGGAGCGGAAACTGTTTTTT
TRBD1 | - | TRBJ2-3 | TRBV6-4 | CASSDSIGTGGRQYF | TGTGCCAGCAGTGACTCGATTGGGACAGGGGGCAGGCAGTATTTT
- | - | TRBJ2-7 | TRBV25-1 | CASGRYEQYF | TGTGCCAGCGGACGCTACGAGCAGTACTTC
- | - | TRBJ2-2 | TRBV5-1 | CASSSTGNTGELFF | TGCGCCAGCAGCTCAACAGGGAACACCGGGGAGCTGTTTTTT
- | - | TRBJ1-2 | TRBV18 | CASSPLEWVGYTF | TGTGCCAGCTCACCGTTAGAGTGGGTAGGCTACACCTTC
- | - | TRBJ1-3 | TRBV4-1 | CASSQDWSDSGNTIYF | TGCGCCAGCAGCCAAGATTGGTCAGACTCTGGAAACACCATATATTTT
TRBD1 | - | TRBJ2-7 | TRBV5-6 | CASSTGTAKGDEQYF | TGTGCCAGCAGCACCGGGACAGCCAAAGGGGACGAGCAGTACTTC
- | once | TRBJ2-2 | TRBV7-8 | CASSLWQGNTGELFF | TGTGCCAGCAGCTTATGGCAGGGGAACACCGGGGAGCTGTTTTTT
- | - | TRBJ2-2 | TRBV5-6 | CASSRDLGGTGELFF | TGTGCCAGCAGCCGAGACTTAGGGGGCACCGGGGAGCTGTTTTTT
- | - | TRBJ1-2 | TRBV19 | CASSIANYGYTF | TGTGCCAGTAGTATTGCTAACTATGGCTACACCTTC
- | - | TRBJ2-7 | TRBV9 | CASSATQASSYEQYF | TGTGCCAGCAGCGCTACCCAGGCGAGCTCCTACGAGCAGTACTTC
TRBD1 | few | TRBJ1-5 | TRBV6-5 | CASSRTGVNQPQHF | TGTGCCAGCAGTCGGACAGGGGTGAATCAGCCCCAGCATTTT
- | - | TRBJ2-2 | TRBV9 | CASSFTGNTGELFF | TGTGCCAGCAGCTTCACGGGGAACACCGGGGAGCTGTTTTTT
TRBD1 | - | TRBJ2-1 | TRBV27 | CASSPDRDIEQFF | TGTGCCAGCAGCCCAGACAGGGATATTGAGCAGTTCTTC
- | - | TRBJ2-3 | TRBV18 | CASSPPRNTDTQYF | TGTGCCAGCTCACCACCCCGGAACACAGATACGCAGTATTTT
TRBD1 | - | TRBJ2-7 | TRBV18 | CASSPPGTGYEQYF | TGTGCCAGCTCACCACCTGGGACAGGCTACGAGCAGTACTTC
- | - | TRBJ2-7 | TRBV9 | CASGRTGSRGYEQYF | TGTGCCAGCGGGAGGACCGGCTCCCGGGGATACGAGCAGTACTTC
TRBD2 | - | TRBJ2-7 | TRBV5-6 | CASSLGTSVYEQYF | TGTGCCAGCAGCTTGGGGACTAGTGTATACGAGCAGTACTTC
- | - | TRBJ2-3 | TRBV7-8 | CASSLPDTQYF | TGTGCCAGCAGCCTCCCAGATACGCAGTATTTT
- | - | TRBJ1-1 | TRBV30 | CVGRGGTEAFF | TGTGTGGGAAGGGGGGGTACTGAAGCTTTCTTT
- | few | TRBJ2-5 | TRBV10-3 | CAISGGETQYF | TGTGCCATCAGTGGCGGAGAGACCCAGTACTTC
- | - | TRBJ1-3 | TRBV28 | CASSLRGVGNTIYF | TGTGCCAGCAGTTTACGAGGGGTGGGAAACACCATATATTTT
- | - | TRBJ2-5 | TRBV5-1 | CASSLGLNRVMETQYF | TGCGCCAGCAGCTTGGGGCTTAACAGGGTTATGGAGACCCAGTACTTC
- | once | TRBJ1-5 | TRBV27 | CASSLGPWSNQPQHF | TGTGCCAGCAGTTTAGGACCATGGAGCAATCAGCCCCAGCATTTT
- | - | TRBJ1-5 | TRBV30 | CAWSVRRGGGNQPQHF | TGTGCCTGGAGTGTAAGGAGGGGGGGAGGCAATCAGCCCCAGCATTTT
TRBD2 | - | TRBJ2-2 | TRBV27 | CASRKRENTGELFF | TGTGCCAGCAGAAAGCGGGAGAACACCGGGGAGCTGTTTTTT
TRBD1 | - | TRBJ1-2 | TRBV5-1 | CASSPGTGLNYGYTF | TGCGCCAGCAGCCCCGGGACAGGCCTTAACTATGGCTACACCTTC
TRBD1 | - | TRBJ1-1 | TRBV7-9 | CASSWEQGLNPNTEAFF | TGTGCCAGCAGCTGGGAACAGGGGTTGAATCCGAACACTGAAGCTTTCTTT